This T cell receptor beta chain was found in a study of beta chain features in type 1 diabetes. Of the isolated RNA, all was reverse transcribed, and so the sequenced material was expressed TCRB transcripts. TCRdb's table, derived via immunoSEQ multiplex PCR, lists solely in-frame clones and lacks some. The sample holds approximately 330,000 clones, 11% seen once. This CDR3 is 14 amino acids long. V gave up 6 bases and J gave up 5 bases, with 16 bases separating them. Germline CDR1 LGHNA, CDR2 YNFKEQ. Each population that was sorted was more than 95% pure. The source of this sequence is a woman in her thirties in good health. The genes are TRBV4-2 and TRBJ2-5, with TRBD2 as a possible D gene (6 bases). Sequencing was performed on naive CD4+ T cells from blood. The CDR3 region has the DNA TGTGCCAGCAGGGGACTTCTAACAGCGGAGACCCAGTACTTC. Translating gives CASRGLLTAETQYF.